These 16 T cell receptor beta chains were sequenced from one sample in a study of blood T cell repertoires in COVID-19. The method was immunoSEQ multiplex PCR; TCRdb's version includes in-frame clones alone and lacks a portion of them. The repertoire holds roughly 100,000 clones, with 75% to 90% as singletons. Sequencing was done on a sample of peripheral blood. These receptor sequences come from a human donor in a cohort sampled during active COVID-19.

J is TRBJ1-2 and V is TRBV7-2; 7 bases agree with TRBD1. Germline CDR1 reads SGHTA; CDR2 reads FQGNSA. The CDR3 is 13 residues long. J lost 8 bases, V lost 5 bases, and 8 bases had no gene match. This CDR3 reads CASSQTGNLGYTF. The CDR3 coding sequence is TGTGCCAGCAGCCAGACAGGGAATTTAGGCTACACCTTC. The full variable domain, in which reference TRBV7-2 and TRBJ1-2 provide the parts outside the CDR3, is GAGVSQSPSNKVTEKGKDVELRCDPISGHTALYWYRQSLGQGLEFLIYFQGNSAPDKSGLPSDRFSAERTGGSVSTLTIQRTQQEDSAVYLCASSQTGNLGYTFGSGTRLTVV.

The chain couples TRBV3-1 (or the pseudogene TRBV3-2) to TRBJ1-6; 8 positions agree with TRBD1. V shed 4 bases and J 10 bases; nucleotides not matched to a gene: 6. Germline V lookup: CDR1 LGHDT, CDR2 YNNKEL (reference sequence). The CDR3 sequence is 14 residues long. Here the CDR3 reads CASSPGQGGSPLHF. In DNA form, the CDR3 reads TGTGCCAGCAGCCCCGGACAGGGAGGATCACCCCTCCACTTT.

The V and J genes are TRBV11-3 and TRBJ2-7; D unclear. Trimming pared 5 bases from V and 6 bases from J, leaving 14 bases between. The CDR3 loop spans 13 amino acids. Per the germline V gene, CDR1 is SGHNT and CDR2 is YENEEA. CDR3 coding DNA: TGTGCCAGCAGCGCCGACACCTTCGGCGAGCAGTACTTC. Encoded protein: CASSADTFGEQYF. Variable domain in full (rest from reference TRBV11-3 and TRBJ2-7): EAGVVQSPRYKIIEKKQPVAFWCNPISGHNTLYWYLQNLGQGPELLIRYENEEAVDDSQLPKDRFSAERLKGVDSTLKIQPAELGDSAVYLCASSADTFGEQYFGPGTRLTVT.

The CDR3, as DNA: TGTGCCAGCAGCCGTTCGGCCCTCAAGGGGGGGGAGCAGTACTTC. This codes for CASSRSALKGGEQYF. The chain uses TRBV7-6 and TRBJ2-7; possible D gene TRBD2, 7 bases. The CDR3 length is 15 residues. Per the germline V gene, CDR1 is SGHVS and CDR2 is FNYEAQ. V gave up 5 bases and J gave up 7 bases, with 21 bases separating them.

CDR3 DNA sequence: TGTGCCACCCGGCGCGGGGCTGACTATGGCTACACCTTC. Protein sequence: CATRRGADYGYTF. This sequence joins TRBV27 and TRBJ1-2, with D possibly matching TRBD1 (5 bases). The germline CDR1 and CDR2 sequences are MNHEY and SMNVEV (reference sequence). The CDR3 is 13 amino acids. The V end lost 10 bases, the J end lost 3 bases, and 15 bases lay between the germline ends.

This chain joins TRBV11-1 and TRBJ1-2; D uncertain. The CDR3 covers 13 residues. Per the germline V gene, CDR1 is SGHAT and CDR2 is FQDESV (reference sequence). V was shortened by 1 base and J by 0 bases, with 3 bases between the two germline ends. DNA for the CDR3: TGTGCCAGCAGCTTAGTAGCTAACTATGGCTACACCTTC. Amino acid sequence: CASSLVANYGYTF.

The chain recombines TRBV7-6 with TRBJ2-1, with a possible D match to TRBD1 (6 bases). CDR1 is SGHVS, CDR2 FNYEAQ, per germline. CDR3 length: 15 residues. V was pared by 5 bases and J by 7 bases, with 18 bases between. In DNA, the CDR3 is TGTGCCAGCAGCCCCACAGGGTTAGGAGTGAATGAGCAGTTCTTC. Its protein is CASSPTGLGVNEQFF.

This chain links TRBV9 with TRBJ1-4; weak D call: TRBD1 (5 bases). Germline CDR1 and CDR2: SGDLS and YYNGEE. CDR3 length: 13 residues. Trimming shortened V by 0 bases and J by 8 bases, and 8 bases separated the two germline ends. The CDR3 DNA follows: TGTGCCAGCAGCGTAGGGCAGGGCGAAAAACTGTTTTTT. Amino acid sequence: CASSVGQGEKLFF.

This rearrangement joins TRBV7-8 to TRBJ2-7, with D possibly being TRBD1 (6 bases). The CDR3 loop spans 14 amino acids. Germline V gives CDR1 SGHVS, CDR2 FQNEAQ. V lost 5 bases and J 5 bases, leaving 16 bases between the germline ends. Here the CDR3 reads CASSTRTGLNEQYF. In nucleotides, the CDR3 is TGTGCCAGCAGCACAAGAACAGGGCTCAACGAGCAGTACTTC.

This chain uses TRBV4-3 with TRBJ2-2; 9 positions agree with TRBD2. CDR3 size: 18 residues. With V trimmed by 1 base and J by 0 bases, 6 bases remained unmatched. Germline loops: CDR1 LGHNA, CDR2 YSLEER. CDR3 residues: CASSQALAGAPNTGELFF. The CDR3 DNA is TGCGCCAGCAGCCAAGCATTAGCGGGGGCTCCGAACACCGGGGAGCTGTTTTTT.

V is TRBV5-1 and J is TRBJ2-7, with D possibly matching TRBD2 (5 bases). The germline gives CDR1 SGHRS, CDR2 YFSETQ. V was trimmed by 0 bases and J by 2 bases, leaving 6 bases between them. The CDR3 length is 13 residues. The CDR3, as DNA: TGCGCCAGCAGCTTGGCGGGGACCTACGAGCAGTACTTC. Protein product: CASSLAGTYEQYF.

In this sample, this clone turned up once. The chain's CDR3 is CASRPQSPSGANVLTF. For the CDR3, the DNA is TGTGCCAGCAGGCCACAGAGCCCCTCCGGGGCCAACGTCCTGACTTTC. The chain has TRBV6-6 and TRBJ2-6; the D is unclear. Germline V CDR1 and CDR2: MNHNY, SVGAGI (reference sequence). The CDR3 is 16 residues long. V was cut by 6 bases and J by 4 bases, with 16 bases left in between.

The chain uses TRBV6-2 or TRBV6-3 and TRBJ1-4; D ambiguous. V was trimmed by 4 bases and J by 1 base, leaving 10 bases between them. Per germline, CDR1 MNHEY and CDR2 SVGEGT. The CDR3 is 15 amino acids. The CDR3 protein is CASSLSGGTNEKLFF. The CDR3 nucleotides read TGTGCCAGCAGTTTATCAGGAGGAACTAATGAAAAACTGTTTTTT.

CDR3 sequence reads: CASSLARTAGHIQYF. In DNA, the CDR3 is TGTGCCAGCAGCTTGGCTAGGACAGCGGGACACATTCAGTACTTC. The V call is TRBV5-4, the J call TRBJ2-4; tentative D call: TRBD2 (7 bases). V was pared by 0 bases and J by 8 bases, with 15 bases between. This CDR3 region has 15 residues. Germline V CDR1 and CDR2: SGHNT, YYREEE (reference sequence).

The chain has TRBV6-5 and TRBJ1-6, with TRBD1 matching 8 bases. Germline CDR1 and CDR2: MNHEY and SVGAGI. CDR3 length: 14 amino acids. The junction had 8 bases not matched to a gene; V was cut back by 6 bases and J by 10 bases. The CDR3: CASSPGQVVSPLHF. The CDR3 bases are TGTGCCAGCAGCCCGGGACAGGTGGTCTCACCCCTCCACTTT.

The V call is TRBV13, the J call TRBJ1-1, with D perhaps matching TRBD1 (5 bases). V was trimmed by 8 bases and J by 5 bases, leaving 12 bases between them. Looked up from germline, CDR1 is PRHDT and CDR2 is FYEKMQ (reference sequence). This CDR3 is 12 amino acids long. In DNA, the CDR3 is TGTGCCAGCCGCAGGGTTAGGACTGAAGCTTTCTTT. Its protein product is CASRRVRTEAFF.